This T cell receptor beta chain was obtained from a study of identical twins. Points from the study as a whole: Without tracking the same donors, conclusions rested on cross-sectional statistical analysis. Insertion counts were lower in abundant cord blood beta clonotypes, a trend that memory repertoires did not show.

V lost 5 bases, J lost 12 bases, and 3 bases stayed unmatched. This CDR3 is 11 amino acids long. Germline CDR1 is SGHNT and CDR2 is YENEEA. Through template switching, a universal primer site was introduced, and the cDNA contained unique molecular identifiers. TCRdb reprocessed the 5' RACE reads with MiXCR, giving one entry per CDR3 protein. This sample has about 890,000 distinct CDR3 sequences, with around 12% found just once. This clonotype appeared many times. Its antigen is not identified. This same sample was also taken into another study, of yellow fever vaccine responses in identical twins. This second report adds: A vaccine T cell response that seemed partly convergent and partly personalized was reported in twins.

The sample comprised PBMCs. This TCR was recovered from a woman aged 18-29 years in good health. The rearrangement joins TRBV11-3 to TRBJ2-2; TRBD1 agrees at 7 bases. CDR3 DNA sequence: TGTGCCAGCAGCCCACAGGGGAAGCTGTTTTTT. This encodes CASSPQGKLFF.